This T cell receptor beta chain comes out of a study of neurological immune-mediated disorders. The ends lost 0 bases at V and 2 bases at J; junction bases unmatched: 4. The CDR3 runs to 16 residues. Germline-derived CDR1 and CDR2 are LNHNV and YYDKDF (reference sequence). TCRdb reprocessed the 5' RACE reads with MiXCR, giving one entry per CDR3 protein. The sample consists of roughly 60,000 distinct CDR3 sequences, about 3.5% of them appearing once. This clonotype came up many times. The TCR originated in a woman aged 45 to 65 with multiple sclerosis. The sample was PBMCs. The chain joins TRBV15 to TRBJ2-5; TRBD2 matches 9 bases. The CDR3 reads CATSRDPAGGQETQYF. In DNA, the CDR3 is TGTGCCACCAGCAGAGATCCAGCGGGAGGACAAGAGACCCAGTACTTC.